Presented here are 20 T cell receptor beta chains from one specimen sequenced in a study of T cell responses to AZD1222 COVID-19 vaccine. Sequencing was performed with immunoSEQ multiplex PCR; in TCRdb, only in-frame clones are kept and a portion is missing. The sample gives some 150,000 clones, approximately 78% of which show up once; about 4% is in the top ten. The input for sequencing was peripheral blood, taken on day 0 of MenACWY control vaccination. All receptors derive from an adult in good health.

The chain carries TRBV27 and TRBJ1-1; D gene ambiguous. Per the germline V gene, CDR1 is MNHEY and CDR2 is SMNVEV (reference sequence). Trimming pared 0 bases from V and 5 bases from J, leaving 16 bases between. The CDR3 contains 16 residues. The DNA for the CDR3 is TGTGCCAGCAGTTTATCGAGACGGGGTTACGGGACTGAAGCTTTCTTT. This translates into CASSLSRRGYGTEAFF.

The CDR3: CASSNQVNEQFF. The CDR3 coding sequence is TGTGCCAGTAGTAACCAGGTCAATGAGCAGTTCTTC. The chain is built from TRBV19 and TRBJ2-1, with unresolved D. The germline V gene has CDR1 LNHDA and CDR2 SQIVND (reference sequence). The CDR3 is 12 residues long. Trimming took off 4 bases at V and 6 bases at J, with 7 bases between the two ends. The full variable domain, in which reference TRBV19 and TRBJ2-1 provide the parts outside the CDR3, is DGGITQSPKYLFRKEGQNVTLSCEQNLNHDAMYWYRQDPGQGLRLIYYSQIVNDFQKGDIAEGYSVSREKKESFPLTVTSAQKNPTAFYLCASSNQVNEQFFGPGTRLTVL.

In this sample, this clone turned up once. The gene calls are TRBV5-5 and TRBJ1-1; 7 bases map to TRBD1. Germline V gene data show CDR1 as SGHKS and CDR2 as YYEKEE (reference sequence). This CDR3 has 13 amino acids. The V gene end was trimmed by 4 bases and the J gene end by 5 bases; junction bases not matched to a gene: 5. The CDR3 DNA sequence: TGTGCCAGCAGCCTGACAGGGTCGACTGAAGCTTTCTTT. This encodes CASSLTGSTEAFF.

The J gene is TRBJ1-6, the V gene TRBV9; the D is unclear. Germline CDR1 reads SGDLS; CDR2 reads YYNGEE. Deletions cut 0 bases from V and 10 bases from J, with 14 bases between. This CDR3 region has 15 residues. The CDR3 here is CASSVGGRDRSPLHF. The DNA for the CDR3 is TGTGCCAGCAGCGTAGGGGGAAGAGACCGCTCACCCCTCCACTTT.

This clone showed up just once. The chain uses TRBV5-1 and TRBJ1-3, with 10 bases identical to TRBD1. V was clipped by 4 bases and J by 3 bases; unmatched bases: 4. CDR1 SGHRS and CDR2 YFSETQ come from the germline V gene. This CDR3 is 15 amino acids long. CDR3 amino acids: CASSPGQGGGNTIYF. The CDR3 DNA follows: TGCGCCAGCAGCCCCGGACAGGGGGGTGGAAACACCATATATTTT.

This chain links TRBV27 with TRBJ1-4; 9 bases are shared with TRBD1. Germline lookup yields CDR1 MNHEY and CDR2 SMNVEV (reference sequence). This CDR3 has 17 residues. Unmatched junction bases numbered 13, after V lost 5 bases and J lost 6 bases. The CDR3 reads CASSPIATGTGYEKLFF. Here the CDR3 DNA reads TGTGCCAGCAGTCCGATCGCGACCGGGACAGGGTATGAAAAACTGTTTTTT. The full variable domain, with the rest looked up from reference TRBV27 and TRBJ1-4, is EAQVTQNPRYLITVTGKKLTVTCSQNMNHEYMSWYRQDPGLGLRQIYYSMNVEVTDKGDVPEGYKVSRKEKRNFPLILESPSPNQTSLYFCASSPIATGTGYEKLFFGSGTQLSVL.

The chain links TRBV18 to TRBJ1-2; tentatively, D is TRBD1 (5 bases). The germline CDR1 and CDR2 sequences are KGHSH and LQKENI. Between the trimmed V and J ends, which lost 5 bases and 1 base, there was a span of 11 bases. The CDR3 is made up of 14 amino acids. In DNA, the CDR3 is TGTGCCAGCTCATCTCAGGGCCTTAACTATGGCTACACCTTC. Its translation: CASSSQGLNYGYTF.

This chain connects TRBV9 to TRBJ1-1, with a weak D call TRBD1 (6 bases). This CDR3 spans 15 amino acids. Trimming took 0 bases from V and 1 from J, leaving 10 bases between them. Per the germline V gene, CDR1 is SGDLS and CDR2 is YYNGEE. CDR3 sequence reads: CASSVEGGENTEAFF. The CDR3, as DNA: TGTGCCAGCAGCGTAGAAGGGGGGGAGAACACTGAAGCTTTCTTT.

The CDR3 protein is CASSFRQTEAFF. The CDR3 region has the DNA TGTGCCAGCAGTTTTCGGCAAACTGAAGCTTTCTTT. This sequence joins TRBV28 and TRBJ1-1, with D hard to call. CDR1 and CDR2 from the germline V gene are MDHEN and SYDVKM. Trimming took 3 bases from V and 5 from J, leaving 7 bases between them. The CDR3 totals 12 residues.

This clone was picked up a small number of times. The chain employs TRBV6-5 and TRBJ2-7; TRBD1 aligns across 8 bases. The CDR3 is made up of 14 amino acids. V lost 6 bases to trimming and J lost 3 bases; unmatched junction nucleotides: 7. Germline V gives CDR1 MNHEY, CDR2 SVGAGI. CDR3: CASRAQGGGYEQYF. Here the CDR3 DNA reads TGTGCCAGCAGAGCACAGGGGGGAGGCTACGAGCAGTACTTC.

The rearrangement joins TRBV28 to TRBJ2-3; D unresolved. The germline V and J ends were trimmed by 9 bases and 7 bases, with 14 bases remaining between them. Germline assignment: CDR1 MDHEN and CDR2 SYDVKM. The CDR3 has 12 amino acids. CDR3 nucleotide sequence: TGTGCCAGTCTTTCTGGACCTCATACGCAGTATTTT. Its protein is CASLSGPHTQYF.

The chain combines TRBV18 with TRBJ1-5; a weak D match, TRBD1 (5 bases). V lost 1 base, J lost 7 bases, and 11 bases lay in between. The CDR3 spans 14 residues. Germline loops: CDR1 KGHSH, CDR2 LQKENI. For the CDR3, the DNA is TGTGCCAGCTCACCACAAAGGGAGGGGCAGCCCCAGCATTTT. This encodes CASSPQREGQPQHF.

This clone was picked up a small number of times. The J gene is TRBJ2-3, the V gene TRBV14; D gene ambiguous. This CDR3 is 14 amino acids long. The germline gives CDR1 SGHDN, CDR2 FVKESK. V gave up 4 bases and J gave up 4 bases, with 12 bases separating them. The CDR3 loop reads CASSPQHIPDTQYF. CDR3 nucleotide sequence: TGTGCCAGCAGCCCGCAACACATTCCAGATACGCAGTATTTT.

The CDR3 loop reads CASSQLNTGELFF. The CDR3 DNA sequence: TGTGCCAGCAGCCAGCTGAACACCGGGGAGCTGTTTTTT. The genes are TRBV9 and TRBJ2-2; no firm D call. The CDR3 sequence is 13 residues long. The germline V and J ends were trimmed by 4 bases and 1 base, with 5 bases remaining between them. The germline gives CDR1 SGDLS, CDR2 YYNGEE.

The rearrangement joins TRBV28 to TRBJ1-1; 7 positions agree with TRBD1. The CDR3 length is 15 residues. Germline V gene sequence: CDR1 MDHEN, CDR2 SYDVKM. The trim removed 8 bases at V and 2 bases at J, leaving 11 bases unmatched. This CDR3 reads CASRTHRGYNTEAFF. For the CDR3, the DNA is TGTGCCAGCCGAACACACAGGGGCTACAACACTGAAGCTTTCTTT. The whole variable domain, remainder taken from reference TRBV28 and TRBJ1-1, is DVKVTQSSRYLVKRTGEKVFLECVQDMDHENMFWYRQDPGLGLRLIYFSYDVKMKEKGDIPEGYSVSREKKERFSLILESASTNQTSMYLCASRTHRGYNTEAFFGQGTRLTVV.

In its sample, this clone was seen a few times. The V gene is TRBV6-5, the J gene TRBJ1-1; perhaps TRBD1 as D (6 bases). CDR3 length: 15 amino acids. V gave up 7 bases and J gave up 0 bases, with 15 bases separating them. Germline CDR1 and CDR2: MNHEY and SVGAGI. The CDR3 DNA reads as TGTGCCAGCACCAAAGGGGGTCTCATGAACACTGAAGCTTTCTTT. This gives the protein CASTKGGLMNTEAFF.

This clone was observed once. The gene calls are TRBV7-9 and TRBJ1-4; D is undetermined. Trimming pared 1 base from V and 4 bases from J, leaving 10 bases between. This CDR3 is 15 amino acids long. Germline V gene data show CDR1 as SEHNR and CDR2 as FQNEAQ (reference sequence). Here the CDR3 reads CASSLVGAINEKLFF. CDR3 bases: TGTGCCAGCAGCTTAGTGGGAGCCATTAATGAAAAACTGTTTTTT.

This chain joins TRBV3-1 (or the pseudogene TRBV3-2) and TRBJ1-2; D is perhaps TRBD1 (5 bases). Trimming removed 0 bases from V and 6 bases from J, with 11 bases in between. This CDR3 is 14 amino acids long. CDR1 is LGHDT, CDR2 YNNKEL, per germline (reference sequence). The CDR3 loop reads CASSQDGGRHGYTF. In DNA, the CDR3 is TGTGCCAGCAGCCAAGACGGGGGTAGGCATGGCTACACCTTC.

This clone was counted a single time. The gene calls are TRBV10-3 and TRBJ2-7, with a weak D call TRBD2 (5 bases). Germline values: CDR1 ENHRY, CDR2 SYGVKD. V was trimmed by 5 bases and J by 8 bases, leaving 10 bases between them. The CDR3 contains 11 residues. CDR3 DNA: TGTGCCATCAGTAACGCGGGCCAGCAGTACGTC. Amino acids: CAISNAGQQYV.

The rearrangement joins TRBV19 to TRBJ2-6, with D possibly TRBD1 on 6 matching bases. V was clipped by 6 bases and J by 3 bases, with 18 bases between them. Germline V gene sequence: CDR1 LNHDA, CDR2 SQIVND (reference sequence). The CDR3 is made up of 17 amino acids. The CDR3, as DNA: TGTGCCAGTAGGACTCCTACAGGGTCTTATGGGGCCAACGTCCTGACTTTC. Its protein is CASRTPTGSYGANVLTF.